This T cell receptor (beta chain) was captured in a study of CD8 T cells in ankylosing spondylitis. This CDR3 is built from 15 residues. Trimming took off 3 bases at V and 1 base at J, with 11 bases between the two ends. The germline CDR1 and CDR2 sequences are SEHNR and FQNEAQ (reference sequence). In this sample, this clonotype turned up many times. What it binds is unknown. TCRdb called the 5' RACE reads again in MiXCR, with one record for every CDR3 protein. The data contain a few hundred thousand distinct CDR3 sequences, roughly 13% of them singletons. General study points: Within peripheral blood, clones linked to disease were CD8+ and relatively rare. What appeared characteristic of ankylosing spondylitis blood was a TCR beta motif of about eight highly homologous variants.

Sequenced: blood, either unsorted or a sorted T cell fraction (not recorded which). This sequence originates from a male donor with ankylosing spondylitis. V is TRBV7-9 and J is TRBJ2-3; D gene uncertain. The CDR3 here is CASSLSGERTDTQYF. The CDR3 DNA is TGTGCCAGCAGCTTGTCAGGAGAGCGCACAGATACGCAGTATTTT.